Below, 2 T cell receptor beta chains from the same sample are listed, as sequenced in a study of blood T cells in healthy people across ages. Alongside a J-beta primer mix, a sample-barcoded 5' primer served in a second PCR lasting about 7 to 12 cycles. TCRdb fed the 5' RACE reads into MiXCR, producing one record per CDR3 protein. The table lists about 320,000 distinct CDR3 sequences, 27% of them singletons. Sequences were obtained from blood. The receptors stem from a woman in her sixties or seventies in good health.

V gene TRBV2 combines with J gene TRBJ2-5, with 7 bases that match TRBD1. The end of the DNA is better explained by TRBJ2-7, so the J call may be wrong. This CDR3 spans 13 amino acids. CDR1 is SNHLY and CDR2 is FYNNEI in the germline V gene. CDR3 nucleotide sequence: TGTGCCAGCAGTGGCCTTTACAGGGGCGAGCAGTACTTC. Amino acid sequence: CASSGLYRGEQYF.

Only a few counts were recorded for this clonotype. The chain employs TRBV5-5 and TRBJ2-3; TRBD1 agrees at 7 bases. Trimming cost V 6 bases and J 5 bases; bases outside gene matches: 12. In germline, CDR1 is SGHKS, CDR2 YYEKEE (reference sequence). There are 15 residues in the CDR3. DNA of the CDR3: TGTGCCAGCACCCTCCGGGACAGAGACATAGATACGCAGTATTTT. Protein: CASTLRDRDIDTQYF.